What follows are 27 T cell receptor beta chains derived from one specimen sequenced in a study of response to subunit inactivated influenza vaccine. One entry per CDR3 protein, called by TCRdb with MiXCR from the RT-PCR reads. The repertoire includes 400,000 to 550,000 distinct CDR3 sequences, over 25% of them detected once, and approximately 2% sits in the top ten. This sample comprised CD4+ T cells sorted from PBMCs, obtained 5 days after vaccination. The receptor source for this set is a man aged 50 or older who received an inactivated influenza vaccine.

This clonotype was counted between two and nine times. This sequence joins TRBV6-2 or TRBV6-3 and TRBJ1-5; tentative D call: TRBD1 (5 bases). The CDR3 runs to 13 residues. Looked up from germline, CDR1 is MNHEY and CDR2 is SVGEGT. Trimming shortened V by 2 bases and J by 6 bases, and 8 bases separated the two germline ends. The CDR3 DNA sequence: TGTGCCAGCAGTTACGGGGGTAGTCAGCCCCAGCATTTT. Translating it yields CASSYGGSQPQHF.

This chain connects TRBV20-1 to TRBJ1-1; no firm D call. V lost 3 bases, J lost 11 bases, and 16 bases lay in between. The length of the CDR3 is 12 residues. Per germline, CDR1 DFQATT and CDR2 SNEGSKA (reference sequence). The CDR3 DNA reads TGCAGTGCTAGGCTGGGGTGGGAGGCGGCTTTCTTT. It encodes CSARLGWEAAFF.

This chain uses TRBV20-1 with TRBJ2-7; D perhaps matches TRBD2 (5 bases). V lost 2 bases, J lost 0 bases, and 20 bases lay in between. Germline V gene lookup returns CDR1 DFQATT and CDR2 SNEGSKA (reference sequence). The CDR3 consists of 17 residues. For the CDR3, the DNA is TGCAGTGCTAGAACTACGGAGGACTTCCCGAGCTCCTACGAGCAGTACTTC. Encoded protein: CSARTTEDFPSSYEQYF.

Only a few counts were recorded for this clonotype. The chain employs TRBV6-2 or TRBV6-3 and TRBJ2-1; TRBD2 is a possible D gene (6 bases). CDR3 length: 15 residues. Looked up from germline, CDR1 is MNHEY and CDR2 is SVGEGT. V shed 2 bases and J shed 2 bases, with 10 bases lying between them. The CDR3 loop reads CASSYGGSTYNEQFF. As DNA, the CDR3 is TGTGCCAGCAGTTACGGGGGGAGTACCTACAATGAGCAGTTCTTC.

This chain connects TRBV9 to TRBJ2-7; 9 bases fit TRBD1. Germline trimming cut 4 bases from V and 3 bases from J; bases unmatched to any gene: 8. CDR3 length: 15 residues. In germline, CDR1 is SGDLS, CDR2 YYNGEE. CDR3 DNA sequence: TGTGCCAGCAGCCCCTCGACAGGGGGAGTCTACGAGCAGTACTTC. Translating gives CASSPSTGGVYEQYF.

This clonotype showed up just a few times. This sequence joins TRBV3-1 and TRBJ2-2, with 7 bases aligning to TRBD1. Trimming at V came to 3 bases and at J to 6 bases, leaving 4 bases not matched to a gene. The CDR3 loop spans 14 amino acids. CDR1 and CDR2 from the germline V gene are LGHDT and YNNKEL (reference sequence). DNA for the CDR3: TGTGCCAGCAGCCAGACAGGGATGGCCGGGGAGCTGTTTTTT. The encoded protein is CASSQTGMAGELFF.

This clonotype was found many times. V gene TRBV5-1 combines with J gene TRBJ2-2; tentative D call: TRBD2 (5 bases). Between the trimmed V and J ends, which lost 2 bases and 0 bases, there was a span of 8 bases. Germline loops: CDR1 SGHRS, CDR2 YFSETQ. The CDR3 runs to 15 residues. The CDR3 DNA is TGCGCCAGCAGCTTAGCGGAGCCGAACACCGGGGAGCTGTTTTTT. Its translation is CASSLAEPNTGELFF. The variable domain in full, completed from reference TRBV5-1 and TRBJ2-2, reads KAGVTQTPRYLIKTRGQQVTLSCSPISGHRSVSWYQQTPGQGLQFLFEYFSETQRNKGNFPGRFSGRQFSNSRSEMNVSTLELGDSALYLCASSLAEPNTGELFFGEGSRLTVL.

In the case of this clonotype: A junction end diverges from the germline sequence, so it may reflect a read error. This chain links TRBV5-5 with TRBJ2-2; 7 bases are a match to TRBD2. Germline V gives CDR1 SGHKS, CDR2 YYEKEE (reference sequence). This CDR3 has 16 residues. CDR3 bases: TGTGCCAGCATCCACATTAGCGGGTCGAACACCGAGGAGCTGTTTTTT. It yields the protein CASIHISGSNTEELFF.

This chain's CDR3 is CAISALNTEAFF. DNA for the CDR3: TGTGCCATCAGTGCTCTCAACACTGAAGCTTTCTTT. This sequence joins TRBV10-3 and TRBJ1-1; unclear D gene. V gave up 4 bases and J gave up 2 bases, with 5 bases separating them. The germline V gene has CDR1 ENHRY and CDR2 SYGVKD. CDR3 size: 12 residues.

V gene TRBV12-3 or TRBV12-4 combines with J gene TRBJ2-7; the D gene is possibly TRBD1 (5 bases). The CDR3 covers 15 residues. V was shortened by 0 bases and J by 5 bases, with 14 bases between the two germline ends. The CDR3 nucleotides are TGTGCCAGCAGTTTAGCGGGCAGGGCCACGCACGAGCAGTACTTC. Translated, it gives CASSLAGRATHEQYF.

The chain uses TRBV27 and TRBJ2-7, with 8 bases fitting TRBD2. CDR1 MNHEY and CDR2 SMNVEV come from the germline V gene (reference sequence). There are 14 residues in the CDR3. V lost 6 bases, J lost 4 bases, and 8 bases stayed unmatched. CDR3 region: CASRTVAGTYEQYF. CDR3 sequence (DNA): TGTGCCAGCAGAACAGTAGCGGGAACGTACGAGCAGTACTTC.

There are a few counts of this clonotype. This chain joins TRBV10-3 and TRBJ2-3, with 9 nucleotides matching TRBD2. V shed 6 bases, J shed 2 bases, and the junction held 3 bases outside the gene matches. CDR1 ENHRY and CDR2 SYGVKD come from the germline V gene. This CDR3 has 14 residues. The CDR3 here is CAIRGLANTDTQYF. Here the CDR3 DNA reads TGTGCCATCAGGGGACTAGCAAACACAGATACGCAGTATTTT.

This clonotype was found once. The chain uses TRBV4-2 and TRBJ2-7; TRBD2 is a possible D gene (6 bases). The CDR3 sequence is 17 residues long. The V and J ends lost 0 bases and 5 bases respectively, with 20 bases between them. CDR1 and CDR2 (germline): LGHNA, YNFKEQ. CDR3 nucleotides: TGTGCCAGCAGCCAAGAACGGGACTCTTCATATCCCGACGAGCAGTACTTC. Its translation: CASSQERDSSYPDEQYF.

This clonotype was picked up many times. The gene calls are TRBV10-3 and TRBJ2-1, with TRBD2 matching 7 bases. The CDR3 length is 15 residues. Germline CDR1 is ENHRY and CDR2 is SYGVKD. Trimming cost V 5 bases and J 4 bases; bases outside gene matches: 8. The CDR3 loop reads CAISTGTTSYNEQFF. CDR3 DNA sequence: TGTGCCATCAGTACCGGGACTACTTCGTACAATGAGCAGTTCTTC.

V usage is TRBV30 and J usage is TRBJ2-7, with 7 bases that match TRBD1. This CDR3 has 15 residues. V was pared by 3 bases and J by 3 bases, with 11 bases of the junction left unmatched. Germline assignment: CDR1 GTSNPN and CDR2 SVGIG (reference sequence). The CDR3, as DNA: TGTGCCTGGAGAGATATCCTTGGGACAGACTACGAGCAGTACTTC. It codes for CAWRDILGTDYEQYF.

This clonotype was observed many times. The V call is TRBV12-3 or TRBV12-4, the J call TRBJ2-3, with 7 bases aligning to TRBD2. V lost 3 bases to trimming and J lost 5 bases; unmatched junction nucleotides: 5. The length of the CDR3 is 14 residues. This CDR3 is CASSFGGGGDTQYF. The CDR3 DNA sequence: TGTGCCAGCAGTTTCGGAGGCGGGGGAGATACGCAGTATTTT.

This clonotype was picked up a small number of times. This sequence joins TRBV20-1 and TRBJ2-7, with D perhaps TRBD1 (6 bases). There are 11 residues in the CDR3. Germline values: CDR1 DFQATT, CDR2 SNEGSKA (reference sequence). V was cut by 4 bases and J by 5 bases, with 9 bases left in between. The CDR3 sequence: CSANQGHEQYF. CDR3 in DNA: TGCAGTGCTAATCAGGGGCACGAGCAGTACTTC.

V is TRBV28 and J is TRBJ1-2; D call uncertain. Germline V gives CDR1 MDHEN, CDR2 SYDVKM. Trimming removed 7 bases from V and 2 bases from J, with 5 bases in between. CDR3 length: 11 residues. The CDR3 loop is CASISNYGYTF. The CDR3 nucleotides read TGTGCCAGCATCTCCAACTATGGCTACACCTTC.

This chain's CDR3 is CASTSDRGTYNEQFF. The CDR3, as DNA: TGTGCCAGCACCTCGGACAGGGGAACCTACAATGAGCAGTTCTTC. The gene calls are TRBV2 and TRBJ2-1; TRBD1 agrees at 9 bases. Per germline, CDR1 SNHLY and CDR2 FYNNEI. The ends lost 7 bases at V and 2 bases at J; junction bases unmatched: 6. The CDR3 is 15 amino acids.

About this clonotype itself: The germline gene is not matched at one end of the junction; a read error may be the cause. The chain joins TRBV25-1 to TRBJ2-5; TRBD1 aligns across 9 bases. The CDR3 extends over 14 amino acids. Per the germline V gene, CDR1 is MGHDK and CDR2 is SYGVNS. The CDR3 DNA reads TGTGCCAGCAGTCCGTGGACAGGGGAAGAGACCCAGTGCTTC. This gives the protein CASSPWTGEETQCF. Using reference TRBV25-1 and TRBJ2-5 for the parts outside the CDR3, the full variable domain is EADIYQTPRYLVIGTGKKITLECSQTMGHDKMYWYQQDPGMELHLIHYSYGVNSTEKGDLSSESTVSRIRTEHFPLTLESARPSHTSQYLCASSPWTGEETQCFGPGTRLLVL.

This clonotype was seen a handful of times. This chain links TRBV27 with TRBJ2-1; 8 bases fit TRBD2. CDR1 and CDR2 from the germline V gene are MNHEY and SMNVEV (reference sequence). The CDR3 contains 15 residues. Germline trimming cut 0 bases from V and 8 bases from J; bases unmatched to any gene: 6. CDR3 protein: CASSLSSGIWDEQFF. For the CDR3, the DNA is TGTGCCAGCAGTTTATCTAGCGGGATCTGGGATGAGCAGTTCTTC.

Comments on this clonotype: This clone may be a read error of a much larger clone one base away. J is TRBJ2-1 and V is TRBV29-1; 8 bases agree with TRBD2. The ends lost 3 bases at V and 2 bases at J; junction bases unmatched: 3. There are 14 residues in the CDR3. Germline CDR1 and CDR2: SQVTM and ANQGSEA. The CDR3 DNA follows: TGCAGCGTTGATCCGGGAGGGCCCTACAATGAGCAGTTCTTC. Protein product: CSVDPGGPYNEQFF.

The chain carries TRBV29-1 and TRBJ2-3; weak D call: TRBD2 (6 bases). The CDR3 sequence is 14 residues long. Germline V gives CDR1 SQVTM, CDR2 ANQGSEA. V lost 6 bases to trimming and J lost 2 bases, with 15 bases between them. CDR3 in amino acids: CSVHPRDSTDTQYF. CDR3 nucleotides: TGCAGCGTCCACCCGCGGGACTCCACAGATACGCAGTATTTT.

This clonotype occurred once. This sequence joins TRBV28 and TRBJ2-2, with D perhaps matching TRBD2 (6 bases). CDR1 MDHEN and CDR2 SYDVKM come from the germline V gene. V was cut by 4 bases and J by 4 bases, with 16 bases left in between. The CDR3 sequence is 16 residues long. The CDR3 protein is CASSSGTPYPTGELFF. CDR3 DNA sequence: TGTGCCAGCAGTTCCGGGACTCCCTACCCCACCGGGGAGCTGTTTTTT.

The chain is built from TRBV20-1 and TRBJ2-3; 9 nucleotides match TRBD2. This CDR3 is 15 amino acids long. From germline, CDR1 is DFQATT and CDR2 SNEGSKA (reference sequence). V gave up 2 bases and J gave up 2 bases; unmatched junction bases: 5. The CDR3 DNA reads as TGCAGTGCTAGAATAGCGGGGGACAACACAGATACGCAGTATTTT. This codes for CSARIAGDNTDTQYF.

This clonotype was observed a few times. This sequence joins TRBV12-3 or TRBV12-4 and TRBJ1-2; 8 bases fit TRBD1. This CDR3 is built from 15 residues. V trimming: 5 bases; J trimming: 7 bases; junction bases outside the gene matches: 12. CDR3 sequence reads: CASSRGQDSLGGYTF. The CDR3 DNA follows: TGTGCCAGCAGTAGGGGACAGGACTCCCTCGGTGGCTACACCTTC.

This clonotype was seen only a few times. The chain carries TRBV12-3 or TRBV12-4 and TRBJ1-2, with D tentatively TRBD1 (6 bases). The ends were cut back, 5 bases at V and 4 bases at J, with 17 bases in the middle. The length of the CDR3 is 15 residues. CDR3 residues: CASSVRDTIFYGYTF. The CDR3, as DNA: TGTGCCAGCAGTGTCCGGGACACGATATTCTATGGCTACACCTTC.